This T cell receptor (beta chain) was identified in a study of blood T cell repertoires in COVID-19. Clones were sequenced by immunoSEQ multiplex PCR, and TCRdb holds only the in-frame ones, with some missing. Altogether 150,000 or so clones are present, over 70% being singletons, with the ten largest covering around 13%. V gave up 8 bases and J gave up 10 bases; unmatched junction bases: 7. The CDR3 is 11 residues long. Germline V gives CDR1 SNHLY, CDR2 FYNNEI. Sequences were obtained from PBMCs or T cells enriched from blood (not recorded which). This TCR came from a woman aged 60-70 years who had recovered from COVID-19. J is TRBJ1-1 and V is TRBV2; 7 nucleotides match TRBD1. CDR3 in DNA: TGTGCCAGCGGACAAGGACAGGCAGCTTTCTTT. Encoded protein: CASGQGQAAFF. Complete variable domain (other parts from reference TRBV2 and TRBJ1-1): EPEVTQTPSHQVTQMGQEVILRCVPISNHLYFYWYRQILGQKVEFLVSFYNNEISEKSEIFDDQFSVERPDGSNFTLKIRSTKLEDSAMYFCASGQGQAAFFGQGTRLTVV.